The 5 T cell receptor beta chains reported below all come from one sample, sequenced in a study of blood T cell repertoires in COVID-19 (dated by TCRdb to between 2020 and 2021). Libraries were prepared through the immunoSEQ multiplex PCR assay. Imported from immuneACCESS, the table was reduced by TCRdb to in-frame sequences with V and J called. These copies leave out some clones; in studies compared against another copy, an unresolved V gene accounts for under half, and the cause of the remainder is not known. Recorded for this sample are roughly 350,000 clones; about 85% of them occurred a single time. The top ten clones comprise about 3.6% of the sample. Sequences were obtained from peripheral blood. The receptors were gathered from a woman aged 18-30 years with acute or convalescent COVID-19.

This chain links TRBV20-1 with TRBJ1-2, with D maybe TRBD1 (5 bases). Trimming left V 5 bases short and J 7 bases short, with 11 bases between. CDR1 is DFQATT and CDR2 is SNEGSKA in the germline V gene (reference sequence). The CDR3 spans 11 residues. CDR3 region: CSAPTERGYTF. The CDR3 DNA sequence: TGCAGTGCTCCGACAGAGCGTGGCTACACCTTC.

V usage is TRBV2 and J usage is TRBJ1-2; no clear D gene. The CDR3 contains 12 residues. V was pared by 6 bases and J by 5 bases, with 10 bases between. CDR1 SNHLY and CDR2 FYNNEI come from the germline V gene. CDR3 protein: CASSSIEYGYTF. CDR3 in DNA: TGTGCCAGCAGCTCCATAGAGTATGGCTACACCTTC.

The CDR3 is CASSLERAATNEKLFF. The CDR3 nucleotides read TGCGCCAGCAGCTTGGAACGAGCGGCAACTAATGAAAAACTGTTTTTT. J is TRBJ1-4 and V is TRBV5-1, with D unresolved. From germline, CDR1 is SGHRS and CDR2 YFSETQ. V lost 0 bases and J 0 bases, leaving 9 bases between the germline ends. The CDR3 contains 16 residues.

The chain couples TRBV4-1 to TRBJ2-7; 10 positions agree with TRBD2. The CDR3 is 15 residues long. Germline V gene data show CDR1 as MGHRA and CDR2 as YSYEKL. V lost 3 bases and J lost 0; bases outside the gene matches: 2. CDR3: CASSHSSGSSYEQYF. CDR3 nucleotides: TGCGCCAGCAGCCATTCTAGCGGGAGCTCCTACGAGCAGTACTTC.

This clone was observed once. The CDR3 region is CASSLVGGRNGETQYF. CDR3 nucleotide sequence: TGTGCCAGCAGCTTGGTCGGGGGGAGGAATGGGGAGACCCAGTACTTC. The rearrangement links TRBV11-2 to TRBJ2-5; 7 nucleotides line up with TRBD2. V gave up 3 bases and J gave up 5 bases; unmatched junction bases: 12. Germline lookup yields CDR1 SGHAT and CDR2 FQNNGV. This CDR3 has 16 amino acids.